Reported below is one TCR beta chain. Authors' methods: By means of reference gene primer amplification, nucleated cell counts were estimated. The method was immunoSEQ multiplex PCR; TCRdb's version includes in-frame clones alone and lacks a portion of them. Clone size and the V and J calls come from that table; the DNA yielded D and trimming. This table has approximately 71,000 clones, about three quarters appearing once. The germline V gene encodes CDR1 SGHDT and CDR2 YYEEEE. CDR3 length: 14 residues. Trimming removed 1 base at V and 5 bases at J, with 12 bases between. This sample stems from a study of blood T cell repertoires in COVID-19. For the study at large: Sources were T cells, B-cell-depleted T cells, or PBMCs; the material itself was cDNA or gDNA.

The specimen sequenced was peripheral blood. This chain uses TRBV5-6 with TRBJ2-5; perhaps TRBD2 as D (6 bases). The receptor comes from a human donor in a cohort sampled during active COVID-19. CDR3 nucleotides: TGTGCCAGCAGCTTGTGGGACCGGGAGGAGACCCAGTACTTC. It is translated as CASSLWDREETQYF.